The clone carrying this T cell receptor beta chain was detected only a few times. Its antigen remains unidentified. TCRdb recomputed calls from the 5' RACE reads with MiXCR, one row per CDR3 protein. The data show about 920,000 distinct CDR3 sequences, roughly 12% seen once. The sample comes from a study of identical twins. Study conclusions and caveats: Fewer insertions characterized abundant cord blood beta clonotypes, whereas memory repertoires showed none. Twins shared out-of-frame alpha sequences with excess low generation probability. It was out-of-frame TCR alpha sharing in monozygotic twins that models underestimated.

Germline CDR1 is SGHRS and CDR2 is YFSETQ. Trimming removed 0 bases at V and 5 bases at J, with 12 bases between. CDR3 length: 15 residues. These data also featured in a second study, about yellow fever vaccine responses in identical twins.

The gene calls are TRBV5-1 and TRBJ2-4; D unclear. The receptor was derived from a woman in her late teens or twenties in good health. The sequenced material came from PBMCs. The CDR3 DNA reads as TGCGCCAGCAGCTTGGATCCGGGCCGGGAAAACATTCAGTACTTC. Translation: CASSLDPGRENIQYF.